The entry below gives a single T cell receptor beta chain sequence along with its context. Its antigen remains unknown. This sample is drawn from a study of radiation and T cells in renal cell carcinoma. Study-level points and caveats: Baseline intratumoral clonotype presence is unknown without pretreatment biopsies. Top tumor clonotypes rose in blood 2 weeks post-radiation, then contracted.

Time point described: blood 4 weeks post-SBRT, at nephrectomy. As for treatment: 15 Gy SBRT to primary tumor, nephrectomy 4 weeks later. Nephrectomy followed 15 Gy stereotactic body radiation by 4 weeks. The CDR3 extends over 17 amino acids. CDR1 is SGHAT, CDR2 FQNNGV, per germline. With 5 bases clipped from V and 3 bases from J, the junction kept 15 bases outside the gene matches. Some clones are missing from TCRdb's copy, which holds only in-frame ones; the method was immunoSEQ multiplex PCR. Among approximately 85,000 clones listed, roughly nine tenths were seen once. The sequence derives from a woman in her seventies with renal cell carcinoma. The sample consisted of blood, taken from a patient whose treatment included radiotherapy and nephrectomy. This sequence joins TRBV11-2 and TRBJ2-7, with 8 bases that match TRBD2. DNA for the CDR3: TGTGCCAGCAGCCTAACGGGAGGGACGTTTGAAATCTACGAGCAGTACTTC. Its protein product is CASSLTGGTFEIYEQYF.